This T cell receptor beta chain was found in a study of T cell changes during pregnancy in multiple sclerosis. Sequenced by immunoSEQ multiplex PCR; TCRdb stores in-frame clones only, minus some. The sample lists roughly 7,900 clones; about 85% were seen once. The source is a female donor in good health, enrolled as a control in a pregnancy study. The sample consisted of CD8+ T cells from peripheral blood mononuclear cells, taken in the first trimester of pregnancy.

The CDR3 protein is CASIQTGAGDEQFF. The CDR3, as DNA: TGTGCCAGCATCCAGACAGGGGCGGGAGATGAGCAGTTCTTC. The V gene is TRBV6-5, the J gene TRBJ2-1, with TRBD1 as a possible D gene (8 bases). There are 14 residues in the CDR3. Germline V gene lookup returns CDR1 MNHEY and CDR2 SVGAGI. V was clipped by 7 bases and J by 8 bases, with 18 bases between them.